The 10 T cell receptor beta chains reported below all come from one sample, sequenced in a study of T-cell reconstitution after alpha-beta-depleted transplantation in children. Preparation of the TCRbeta library was carried out with unique molecular identifiers. MiXCR, applied by TCRdb to the PCR reads, yields one record per CDR3 protein. The profile shows about 200,000 distinct CDR3 sequences, roughly 6.3% of them singletons. Sequenced here: PBMCs, sampled before TCRalphabeta/CD19-depleted stem cell transplant. Every receptor here comes from a girl under three years old with combined immunodeficiency, due to receive a stem cell transplant.

This clonotype was observed at least ten times. The genes are TRBV7-9 and TRBJ2-1; D remains ambiguous. Germline V gene sequence: CDR1 SEHNR, CDR2 FQNEAQ (reference sequence). V was pared by 0 bases and J by 2 bases, with 8 bases between. This CDR3 comprises 15 residues. The CDR3 DNA reads TGTGCCAGCAGCTTAGCGTTGAACACCTACAATGAGCAGTTCTTC. Residues: CASSLALNTYNEQFF.

This clonotype was observed a handful of times. This chain uses TRBV29-1 with TRBJ2-5; 7 bases are shared with TRBD2. V gave up 4 bases and J gave up 5 bases; unmatched junction bases: 10. The CDR3 contains 14 residues. Germline loops: CDR1 SQVTM, CDR2 ANQGSEA. This chain's CDR3 is CSVVGERGWETQYF. CDR3 bases: TGCAGCGTTGTAGGGGAGCGGGGTTGGGAGACCCAGTACTTC.

This clonotype occurred many times. The J gene is TRBJ1-1, the V gene TRBV5-1; 7 nucleotides agree with TRBD1. CDR3 size: 16 residues. V dropped 0 bases and J dropped 4; count of bases not matched to a gene: 9. Germline loops: CDR1 SGHRS, CDR2 YFSETQ. This chain's CDR3 is CASSLDRGRVGTEAFF. The CDR3 nucleotides are TGCGCCAGCAGCTTGGACAGGGGAAGAGTGGGCACTGAAGCTTTCTTT.

This clonotype was observed at least ten times. The chain couples TRBV27 to TRBJ1-1; no reliable D call. V was pared by 0 bases and J by 5 bases, with 13 bases between. Germline CDR1 and CDR2: MNHEY and SMNVEV (reference sequence). CDR3 length equals 15 residues. This chain's CDR3 is CASSLSGSGWTEAFF. The DNA of the CDR3 is TGTGCCAGCAGTTTATCAGGGTCGGGCTGGACTGAAGCTTTCTTT.

This clonotype showed up many times. The chain links TRBV29-1 to TRBJ1-2; TRBD1 matches 7 bases. Germline CDR1 is SQVTM and CDR2 is ANQGSEA. V lost 1 base to trimming and J lost 0 bases; unmatched junction nucleotides: 8. The CDR3 extends over 16 amino acids. CDR3 nucleotides: TGCAGCGTTGAAGGGGGAATACAGGGGACTAACTATGGCTACACCTTC. Protein product: CSVEGGIQGTNYGYTF.

This clonotype appeared many times. V is TRBV7-2 and J is TRBJ2-7, with a possible D match to TRBD1 (5 bases). The germline V gene encodes CDR1 SGHTA and CDR2 FQGNSA. V was trimmed by 0 bases and J by 2 bases, leaving 5 bases between them. The length of the CDR3 is 13 residues. CDR3 sequence (DNA): TGTGCCAGCAGCTTAGCGACAGCCTACGAGCAGTACTTC. This sequence encodes CASSLATAYEQYF.

This clonotype has a count of ten or more. The chain recombines TRBV4-2 with TRBJ2-1, with 10 bases aligning to TRBD2. The length of the CDR3 is 16 residues. The V gene's germline CDR1 is LGHNA and CDR2 YNFKEQ. The V gene end was trimmed by 4 bases and the J gene end by 9 bases; junction bases not matched to a gene: 12. CDR3 protein: CASSRHSGRSRGEQFF. For the CDR3, the DNA is TGTGCCAGCAGCCGTCATAGCGGGAGGTCGCGGGGTGAGCAGTTCTTC.

This clonotype was observed many times. The rearrangement links TRBV6-2 or TRBV6-3 to TRBJ2-1; D gene uncertain. The V gene's germline CDR1 is MNHEY and CDR2 SVGEGT. With 5 bases removed from V and 0 bases from J, the gap between germline ends came to 11 bases. The CDR3 is 15 amino acids. The CDR3 loop reads CASSRVASSYNEQFF. CDR3 nucleotides: TGTGCCAGCAGTAGGGTCGCGAGCTCCTACAATGAGCAGTTCTTC.

This clonotype was observed many times. V and J are TRBV7-2 and TRBJ1-3; D is unclear. The germline V gene encodes CDR1 SGHTA and CDR2 FQGNSA. The CDR3 runs 14 residues. V lost 4 bases to trimming and J lost 1 base, with 8 bases between them. This CDR3 is CASSSRSSGNTIYF. The CDR3 bases are TGTGCCAGCAGCTCCAGATCGTCTGGAAACACCATATATTTT.

This clonotype was found many times. V usage is TRBV4-1 and J usage is TRBJ2-1, with TRBD1 matching over 9 bases. Germline V gene sequence: CDR1 MGHRA, CDR2 YSYEKL. This CDR3 region has 18 residues. The junction had 8 bases not matched to a gene; V was cut back by 1 base and J by 1 base. CDR3 loop: CASSQVGLGQGSYNEQFF. The CDR3 DNA sequence: TGCGCCAGCAGCCAAGTAGGGCTGGGACAGGGATCCTACAATGAGCAGTTCTTC.